This T cell receptor (beta chain) was captured in a study of patients and donors after allogeneic stem cell transplantation (dated by TCRdb to 2019 to 2021). CDR1 and CDR2, looked up from the germline V gene (reference sequence), are DFQATT and SNEGSKA. V and J lose 0 bases and 1 base, and a span of 11 bases separates them. The CDR3 holds 15 amino acids from the cysteine to the phenylalanine. Only the CDR3 DNA stays, 45 bases, in frame from base 1. As to this clonotype: What antigen it recognizes has not been identified. One base away there is no much larger clone; base qualities are not given.

Library method: RT-PCR. Sequencing took place on a NextSeq 550. TCRdb ran its own pipeline on the public reads, namely fastp trimming at Q25 and MiXCR clone calling, and kept in-frame beta chains. Each entry merges the rows of one CDR3 protein and shows their most common DNA and genes. The sample yields roughly 200,000 distinct CDR3 sequences; 40% to 45% were counted once. The ten largest clones add up to 33% of the sample. The source of this sequence is a human donor who was either an allogeneic HSCT recipient or a stem cell or donor lymphocyte infusion donor (not recorded which). It is not recorded whose cells these are; they may come from a transplant donor. The sequenced material came from blood, either unsorted or a sorted T cell fraction (not recorded which). The chain was built from TRBV20-1 and TRBJ2-3; matching of 5 bases hints at TRBD1 as the D gene. CDR3 protein: CSARDPATGTDTQYF. The bases are TGCAGTGCTAGAGACCCCGCGACAGGCACAGATACGCAGTATTTT.